The T cell receptor (beta chain) described here comes from a study of regulatory T cells in long-lasting Graves disease. This clonotype was picked up a small number of times. This CDR3 has 16 amino acids. Trimming took 6 bases from V and 3 from J; bases not matched to a gene: 4. Per the germline V gene, CDR1 is SGHAT and CDR2 is FQDESV (reference sequence). CDR3-region Arm-PCR and iRepertoire HTBI primers produced the TCR beta libraries. Each CDR3 protein gets one entry after TCRdb re-called the multiplex PCR reads with MiXCR. The sample holds 350,000 to 550,000 distinct CDR3 sequences; 12% to 15% are singletons and the top ten take 17%. As for time point: newly diagnosed GD, antithyroid drugs for less than 3 months. Making the TCR library involved RNA that had been extracted from PBMCs. Graves' disease diagnosis was established per American Thyroid Association guidelines. The same data also contributed to another study, on T cells in Graves' hyperthyroidism and ophthalmopathy. That report adds: Uncontrolled infection, other autoimmune disease, pregnancy or lactation barred patients from enrollment. Researchers found most expanded thyroid clonotypes above 0.001 in blood as well.

This clonotype originated in a woman aged 50 to 60 with Graves disease. This rearrangement joins TRBV11-1 to TRBJ2-2; 13 bases are shared with TRBD2. The sequencing here drew on peripheral blood mononuclear cells (PBMCs), taken at new diagnosis, from a patient treated with antithyroid drugs. CDR3 sequence (DNA): TGTGCCAGCAGAGGGACTAGCGGGACTCACACCGGGGAGCTGTTTTTT. As protein: CASRGTSGTHTGELFF.